This TCR beta chain originates from a study of blood T cell repertoires in COVID-19. Study summary: Samples came from the United States, Italy and Spain, spanning acute and convalescent COVID-19.

V shed 3 bases, J shed 1 base, and the junction held 5 bases outside the gene matches. The germline CDR1 and CDR2 sequences are DFQATT and SNEGSKA (reference sequence). The CDR3 is 15 amino acids. The repertoire was sequenced with immunoSEQ multiplex PCR; TCRdb's copy has only in-frame clones and lacks some. The table shows roughly 280,000 clones, with 75% to 95% occurring only once. Exposed participants came across a COVID-19 case within 2 weeks before study entry. The receptor comes from a man between 40 and 49 years old who had been exposed to COVID-19. Sequencing was performed on PBMCs or T cells enriched from blood (not recorded which). V usage is TRBV20-1 and J usage is TRBJ2-7; 11 bases fit TRBD2. The CDR3 nucleotides read TGCAGTGCTAGTATAGCGGGAGGGGGGTCCTACGAGCAGTACTTC. The encoded protein is CSASIAGGGSYEQYF.